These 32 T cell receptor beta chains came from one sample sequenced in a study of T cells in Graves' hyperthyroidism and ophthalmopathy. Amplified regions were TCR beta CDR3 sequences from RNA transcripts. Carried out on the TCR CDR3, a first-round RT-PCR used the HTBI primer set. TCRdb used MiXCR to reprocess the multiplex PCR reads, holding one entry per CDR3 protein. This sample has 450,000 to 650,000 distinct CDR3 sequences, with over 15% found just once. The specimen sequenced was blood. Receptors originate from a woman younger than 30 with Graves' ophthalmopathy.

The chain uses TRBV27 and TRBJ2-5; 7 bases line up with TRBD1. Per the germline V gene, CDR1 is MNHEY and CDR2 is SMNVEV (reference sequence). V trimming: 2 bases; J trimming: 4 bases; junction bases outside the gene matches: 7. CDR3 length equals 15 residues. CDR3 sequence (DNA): TGTGCCAGCAGTTTAGAAGGGGGCAGTGGAGAGACCCAGTACTTC. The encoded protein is CASSLEGGSGETQYF.

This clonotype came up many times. In nucleotides, the CDR3 is TGTGCCAGCAGCTTAGACTACAAGGGGAGAGGCGACGAGCAGTACTTC. Translated, it gives CASSLDYKGRGDEQYF. V is TRBV7-2 and J is TRBJ2-7; either TRBD1 or TRBD2 may supply D (5 bases each). This CDR3 has 16 amino acids. The germline gives CDR1 SGHTA, CDR2 FQGNSA. V was pared by 1 base and J by 5 bases, with 18 bases between.

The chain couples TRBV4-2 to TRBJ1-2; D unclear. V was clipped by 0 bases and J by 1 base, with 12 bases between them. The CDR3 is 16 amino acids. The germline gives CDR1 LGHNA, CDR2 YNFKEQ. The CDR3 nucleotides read TGTGCCAGCAGCCAAGATCTCCACGGCTTTAACTATGGCTACACCTTC. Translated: CASSQDLHGFNYGYTF.

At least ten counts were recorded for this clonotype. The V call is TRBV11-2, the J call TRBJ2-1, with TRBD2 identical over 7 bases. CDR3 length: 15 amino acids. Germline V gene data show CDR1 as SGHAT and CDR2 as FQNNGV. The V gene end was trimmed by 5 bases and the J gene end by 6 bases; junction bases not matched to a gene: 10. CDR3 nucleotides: TGTGCCAGCAGCCCCCGCCGGGAGGTCGGCAATGAGCAGTTCTTC. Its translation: CASSPRREVGNEQFF.

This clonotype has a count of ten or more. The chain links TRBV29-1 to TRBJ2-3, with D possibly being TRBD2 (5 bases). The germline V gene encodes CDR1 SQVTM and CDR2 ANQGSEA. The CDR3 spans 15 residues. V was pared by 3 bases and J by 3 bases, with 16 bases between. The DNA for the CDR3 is TGCAGCGTTGACGGGTCAATGGAGGTGACAGATACGCAGTATTTT. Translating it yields CSVDGSMEVTDTQYF.

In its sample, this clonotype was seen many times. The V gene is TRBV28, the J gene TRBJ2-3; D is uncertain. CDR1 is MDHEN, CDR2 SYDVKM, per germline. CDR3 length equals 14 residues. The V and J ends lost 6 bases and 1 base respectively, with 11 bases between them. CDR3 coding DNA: TGTGCCAGCAGGGAAGCGAGACGCACAGATACGCAGTATTTT. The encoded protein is CASREARRTDTQYF.

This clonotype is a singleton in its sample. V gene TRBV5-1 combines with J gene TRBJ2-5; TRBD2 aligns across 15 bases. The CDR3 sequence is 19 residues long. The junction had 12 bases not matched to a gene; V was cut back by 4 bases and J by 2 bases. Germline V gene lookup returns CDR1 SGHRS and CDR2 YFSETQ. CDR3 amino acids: CASSQKTPGLAGGQETQYF. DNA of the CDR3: TGCGCCAGCAGCCAAAAGACTCCCGGACTAGCGGGAGGGCAAGAGACCCAGTACTTC.

CDR3 in DNA: TGTGCCAGCAGTTTCCTCCTCGAAGAGACCCAGTACTTC. Its translation: CASSFLLEETQYF. The V gene is TRBV12-3 or TRBV12-4, the J gene TRBJ2-5; no firm D call. This CDR3 region has 13 residues. V lost 3 bases and J lost 3, with 8 bases in between.

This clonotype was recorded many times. The CDR3 DNA sequence: TGCAGTGCTAGACCCCGGGATCGATACAATGAGCAGTTCTTC. Translated: CSARPRDRYNEQFF. This chain uses TRBV20-1 with TRBJ2-1, with a tentative D call TRBD2 (5 bases). Germline V gene sequence: CDR1 DFQATT, CDR2 SNEGSKA (reference sequence). V was pared by 2 bases and J by 4 bases, with 12 bases between. CDR3 length: 14 residues.

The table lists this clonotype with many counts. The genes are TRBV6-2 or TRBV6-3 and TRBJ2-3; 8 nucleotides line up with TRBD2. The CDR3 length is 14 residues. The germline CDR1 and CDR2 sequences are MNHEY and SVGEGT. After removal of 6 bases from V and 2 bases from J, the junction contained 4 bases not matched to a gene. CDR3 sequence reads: CASSQTSATDTQYF. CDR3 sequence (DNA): TGTGCCAGCAGCCAGACTAGCGCCACAGATACGCAGTATTTT.

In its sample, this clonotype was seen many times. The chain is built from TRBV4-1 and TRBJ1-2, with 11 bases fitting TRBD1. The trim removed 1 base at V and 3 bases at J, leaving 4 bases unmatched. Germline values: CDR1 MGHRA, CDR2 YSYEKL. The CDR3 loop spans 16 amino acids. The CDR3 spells CASSQVAGQGDYGYTF. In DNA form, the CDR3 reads TGCGCCAGCAGCCAAGTGGCGGGACAGGGGGACTATGGCTACACCTTC.

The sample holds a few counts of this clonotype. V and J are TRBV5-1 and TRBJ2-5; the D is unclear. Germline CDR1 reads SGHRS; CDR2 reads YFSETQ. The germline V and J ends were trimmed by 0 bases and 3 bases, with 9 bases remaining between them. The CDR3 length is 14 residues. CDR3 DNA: TGCGCCAGCAGCTTGGAAGGCTGGGAAGAGACCCAGTACTTC. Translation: CASSLEGWEETQYF.

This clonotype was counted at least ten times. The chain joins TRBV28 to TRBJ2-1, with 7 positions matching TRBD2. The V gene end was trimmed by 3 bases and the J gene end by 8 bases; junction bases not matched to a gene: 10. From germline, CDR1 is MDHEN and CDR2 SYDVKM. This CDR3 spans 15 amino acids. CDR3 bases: TGTGCCAGCAGTTTCTCCGGCGGGAGATTCTATGAGCAGTTCTTC. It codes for CASSFSGGRFYEQFF.

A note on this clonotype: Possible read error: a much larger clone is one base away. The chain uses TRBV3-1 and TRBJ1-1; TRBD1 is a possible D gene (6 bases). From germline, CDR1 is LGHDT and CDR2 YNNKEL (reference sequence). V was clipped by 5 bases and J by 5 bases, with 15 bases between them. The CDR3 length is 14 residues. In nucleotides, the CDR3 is TGTGCCAGCAGCAGGGGGGTTGGGGATACTGAAGCTTTCTTT. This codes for CASSRGVGDTEAFF.

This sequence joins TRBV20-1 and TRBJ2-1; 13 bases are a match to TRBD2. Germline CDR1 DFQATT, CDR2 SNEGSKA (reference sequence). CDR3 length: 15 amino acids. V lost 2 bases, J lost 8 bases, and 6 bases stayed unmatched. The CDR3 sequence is CSARPGLAGPHEQFF. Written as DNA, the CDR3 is TGCAGTGCTAGACCGGGACTAGCGGGACCCCATGAGCAGTTCTTC.

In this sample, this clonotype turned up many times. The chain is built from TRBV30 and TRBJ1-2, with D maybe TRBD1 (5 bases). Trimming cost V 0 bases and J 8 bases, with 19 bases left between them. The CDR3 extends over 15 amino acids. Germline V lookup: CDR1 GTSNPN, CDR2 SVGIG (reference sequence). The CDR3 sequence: CAWSVRQLGAGGYTF. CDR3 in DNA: TGTGCCTGGAGTGTACGACAGCTTGGGGCGGGAGGCTACACCTTC. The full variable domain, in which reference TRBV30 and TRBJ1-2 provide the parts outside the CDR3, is SQTIHQWPATLVQPVGSPLSLECTVEGTSNPNLYWYRQAAGRGLQLLFYSVGIGQISSEVPQNLSASRPQDRQFILSSKKLLLSDSGFYLCAWSVRQLGAGGYTFGSGTRLTVV.

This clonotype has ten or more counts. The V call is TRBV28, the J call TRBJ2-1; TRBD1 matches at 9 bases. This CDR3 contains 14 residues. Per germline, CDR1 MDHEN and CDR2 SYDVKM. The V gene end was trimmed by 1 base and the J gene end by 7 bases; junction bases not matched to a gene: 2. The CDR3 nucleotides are TGTGCCAGCAGTTTATTACAGGGGGCTAATGAGCAGTTCTTC. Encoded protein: CASSLLQGANEQFF.

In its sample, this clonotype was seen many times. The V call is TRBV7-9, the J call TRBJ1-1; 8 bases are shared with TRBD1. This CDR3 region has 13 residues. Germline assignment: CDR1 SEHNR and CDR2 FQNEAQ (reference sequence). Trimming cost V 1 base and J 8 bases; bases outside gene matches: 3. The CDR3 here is CASSLGNRGEAFF. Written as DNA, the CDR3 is TGTGCCAGCAGCTTAGGGAACAGGGGGGAAGCTTTCTTT.

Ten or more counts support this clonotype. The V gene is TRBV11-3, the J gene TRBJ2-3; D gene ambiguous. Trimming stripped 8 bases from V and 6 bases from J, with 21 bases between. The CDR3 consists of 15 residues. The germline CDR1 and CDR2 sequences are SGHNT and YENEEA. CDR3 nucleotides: TGTGCCAGCGCAGAAGAAGCAGCGAAGTCCGATACGCAGTATTTT. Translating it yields CASAEEAAKSDTQYF.

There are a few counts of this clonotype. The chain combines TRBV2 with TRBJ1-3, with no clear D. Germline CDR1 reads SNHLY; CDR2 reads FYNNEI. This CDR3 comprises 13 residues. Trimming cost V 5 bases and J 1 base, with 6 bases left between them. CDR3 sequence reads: CASSYDSGNTIYF. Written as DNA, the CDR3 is TGTGCCAGCAGTTATGATTCTGGAAACACCATATATTTT.

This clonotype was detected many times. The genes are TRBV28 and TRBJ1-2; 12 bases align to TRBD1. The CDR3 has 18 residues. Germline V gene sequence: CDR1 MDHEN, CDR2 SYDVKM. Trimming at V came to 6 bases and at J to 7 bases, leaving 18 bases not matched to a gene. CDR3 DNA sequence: TGTGCCAGCAGAACTACCGGGACAGGGGGCTCGTTAGGGTCTGGCTACACCTTC. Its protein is CASRTTGTGGSLGSGYTF.

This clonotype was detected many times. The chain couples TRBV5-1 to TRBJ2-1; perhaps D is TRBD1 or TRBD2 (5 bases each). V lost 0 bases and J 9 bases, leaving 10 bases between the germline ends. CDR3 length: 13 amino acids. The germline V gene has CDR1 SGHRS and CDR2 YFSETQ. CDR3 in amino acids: CASSLVPGGEQFF. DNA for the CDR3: TGCGCCAGCAGCTTGGTACCTGGGGGTGAGCAGTTCTTC.

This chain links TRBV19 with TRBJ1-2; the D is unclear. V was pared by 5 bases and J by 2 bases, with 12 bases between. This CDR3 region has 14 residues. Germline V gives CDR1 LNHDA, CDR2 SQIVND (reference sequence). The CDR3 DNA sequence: TGTGCCAGTAGTTCTAGGGTCAGGAACTATGGCTACACCTTC. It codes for CASSSRVRNYGYTF.

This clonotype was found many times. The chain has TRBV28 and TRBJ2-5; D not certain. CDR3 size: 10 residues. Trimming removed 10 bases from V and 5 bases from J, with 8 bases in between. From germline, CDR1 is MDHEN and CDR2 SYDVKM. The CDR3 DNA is TGTGCCACCGAAGCGGAGACCCAGTACTTC. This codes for CATEAETQYF.

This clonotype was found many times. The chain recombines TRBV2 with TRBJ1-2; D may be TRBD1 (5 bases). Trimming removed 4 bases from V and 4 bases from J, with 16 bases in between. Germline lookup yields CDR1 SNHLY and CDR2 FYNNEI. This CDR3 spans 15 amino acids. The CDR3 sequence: CASSVPKQGVYGYTF. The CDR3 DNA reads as TGTGCCAGCAGTGTACCCAAGCAGGGAGTCTATGGCTACACCTTC.

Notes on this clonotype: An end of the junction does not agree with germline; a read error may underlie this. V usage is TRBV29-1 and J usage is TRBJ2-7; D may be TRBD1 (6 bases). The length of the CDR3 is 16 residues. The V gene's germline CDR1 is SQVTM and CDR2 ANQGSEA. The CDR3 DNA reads TGCAGCGTTGAACTAGACCGGGACACGTATACCTACGAGCAGCACTTC. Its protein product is CSVELDRDTYTYEQHF.

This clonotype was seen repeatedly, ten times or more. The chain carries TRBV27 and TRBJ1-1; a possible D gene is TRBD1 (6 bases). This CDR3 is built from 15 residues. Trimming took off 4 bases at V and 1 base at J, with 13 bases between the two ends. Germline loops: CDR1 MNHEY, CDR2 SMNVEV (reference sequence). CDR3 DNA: TGTGCCAGCAGTTCAACACAGGGTTCGAACACTGAAGCTTTCTTT. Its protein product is CASSSTQGSNTEAFF.

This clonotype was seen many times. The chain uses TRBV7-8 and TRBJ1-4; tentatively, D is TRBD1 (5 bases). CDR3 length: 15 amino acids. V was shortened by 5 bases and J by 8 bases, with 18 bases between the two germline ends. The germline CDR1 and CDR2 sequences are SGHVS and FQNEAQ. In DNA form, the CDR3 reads TGTGCCAGCAGCCGGACCTCCGGGACGTCGGAAAAACTGTTTTTT. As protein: CASSRTSGTSEKLFF.

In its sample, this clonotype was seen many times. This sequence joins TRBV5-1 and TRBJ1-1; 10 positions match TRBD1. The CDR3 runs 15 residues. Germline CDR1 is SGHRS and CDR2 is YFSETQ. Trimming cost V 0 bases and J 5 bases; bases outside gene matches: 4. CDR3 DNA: TGCGCCAGCAGCTTGGGAGGACAGGGGGGGACTGAAGCTTTCTTT. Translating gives CASSLGGQGGTEAFF. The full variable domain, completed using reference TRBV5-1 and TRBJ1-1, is KAGVTQTPRYLIKTRGQQVTLSCSPISGHRSVSWYQQTPGQGLQFLFEYFSETQRNKGNFPGRFSGRQFSNSRSEMNVSTLELGDSALYLCASSLGGQGGTEAFFGQGTRLTVV.

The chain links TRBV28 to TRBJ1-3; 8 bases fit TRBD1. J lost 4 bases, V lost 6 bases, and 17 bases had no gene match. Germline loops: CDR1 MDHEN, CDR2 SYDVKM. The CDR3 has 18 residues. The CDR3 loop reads CASSPLAGQGRSGNTIYF. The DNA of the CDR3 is TGTGCCAGCAGCCCCCTGGCCGGACAGGGAAGGAGCGGAAACACCATATATTTT. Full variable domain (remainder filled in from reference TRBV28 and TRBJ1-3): DVKVTQSSRYLVKRTGEKVFLECVQDMDHENMFWYRQDPGLGLRLIYFSYDVKMKEKGDIPEGYSVSREKKERFSLILESASTNQTSMYLCASSPLAGQGRSGNTIYFGEGSWLTVV.

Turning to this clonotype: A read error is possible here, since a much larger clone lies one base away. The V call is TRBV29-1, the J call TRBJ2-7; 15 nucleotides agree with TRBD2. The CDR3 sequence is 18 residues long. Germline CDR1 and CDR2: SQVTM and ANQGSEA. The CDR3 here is CSVEGSGTSGRFSYEQCF. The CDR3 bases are TGCAGCGTTGAAGGTTCCGGGACTAGCGGGAGGTTCTCCTACGAGCAGTGCTTC.

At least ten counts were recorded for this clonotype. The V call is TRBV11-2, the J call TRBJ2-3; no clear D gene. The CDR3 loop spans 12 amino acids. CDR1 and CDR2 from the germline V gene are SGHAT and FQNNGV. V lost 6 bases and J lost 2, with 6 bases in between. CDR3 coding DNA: TGTGCCAGCAGGCCGAACACAGATACGCAGTATTTT. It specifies CASRPNTDTQYF.